The 21 T cell receptor beta chains below were found in one sample sequenced in a study of shared clonotypes between healthy human individuals (dated by TCRdb to 2020 to 2021). The protocol used for the library was the immunoSEQ multiplex PCR assay. Not all clones reach the TCRdb copy of this immuneACCESS table, which keeps in-frame sequences only. Checked studies attribute under half of the gap to unresolved V genes and leave the rest unexplained. This sample gives about 560,000 clones in total; around three quarters of them show up just once. Clones ranked in the top ten supply 9.5% to 15% of the sample. Material for sequencing was PBMCs. The receptor source for this set is a woman aged 35 to 49 in good health. Some clones in this sample may be carry-over from other donors' samples.

The chain links TRBV6-5 to TRBJ1-1; D may be TRBD1 (6 bases). Germline V lookup: CDR1 MNHEY, CDR2 SVGAGI. V was pared by 3 bases and J by 6 bases, with 11 bases between. The CDR3 covers 13 residues. The DNA of the CDR3 is TGTGCCAGCAGTTATCGGGGGCGGGCTGAAGCTTTCTTT. As protein: CASSYRGRAEAFF.

The rearrangement links TRBV19 to TRBJ2-7; 9 positions match TRBD1. Germline CDR1 is LNHDA and CDR2 is SQIVND (reference sequence). V lost 7 bases, J lost 6 bases, and 13 bases stayed unmatched. CDR3 length: 15 residues. The CDR3 DNA follows: TGTGCCAGTATGGCAACGGGACAGGGTTTTGTCGAGCAGTACTTC. Translation: CASMATGQGFVEQYF.

The CDR3 region is CASSQLAGVEQYF. The DNA of the CDR3 is TGTGCCAGCAGCCAACTAGCGGGAGTCGAGCAGTACTTC. The chain employs TRBV11-2 and TRBJ2-7; 11 bases are a match to TRBD2. The V and J ends lost 5 bases and 6 bases, in that order; junction bases with no gene match: 3. This CDR3 comprises 13 residues. CDR1 and CDR2 from the germline V gene are SGHAT and FQNNGV.

This clone was seen ten or more times. V is TRBV6-6 and J is TRBJ2-7; 9 bases align to TRBD2. The CDR3 consists of 15 residues. J lost 3 bases, V lost 3 bases, and 6 bases had no gene match. The germline CDR1 and CDR2 sequences are MNHNY and SVGAGI (reference sequence). Written as DNA, the CDR3 is TGTGCCAGCAGTTATTCGCCTAGCGGGAACTACGAGCAGTACTTC. It yields the protein CASSYSPSGNYEQYF.

The rearrangement links TRBV5-1 to TRBJ2-7, with 8 bases lining up with TRBD2. The CDR3 extends over 18 amino acids. J was trimmed by 7 bases and V by 0 bases; bases with no gene match: 18. Germline lookup yields CDR1 SGHRS and CDR2 YFSETQ. CDR3 sequence: CASSLGGSGVGRPREQYF. Written as DNA, the CDR3 is TGCGCCAGCAGCTTGGGGGGTAGCGGGGTCGGTCGCCCTAGAGAGCAGTACTTC.

The genes are TRBV5-4 and TRBJ2-7, with D perhaps assigned TRBD1 or TRBD2 (6 bases each). Per germline, CDR1 SGHNT and CDR2 YYREEE (reference sequence). V dropped 6 bases and J dropped 1 base, with 17 bases sitting between them. The CDR3 sequence is 15 residues long. CDR3: CASNAGGTNSYEQYF. CDR3 sequence (DNA): TGTGCCAGCAACGCTGGCGGGACAAATTCCTACGAGCAGTACTTC.

This clone was seen once. This likely traces to a read error, being one base from a far larger clone. This sample includes further DNA sequences coding for the same CDR3. CDR3 protein: CAWSGTMANQPQHF. Written as DNA, the CDR3 is TGTGCATGGAGCGGCACGATGGCGAATCAGCCCCAGCATTTT. This chain uses TRBV30 with TRBJ1-5; D uncertain. The CDR3 extends over 14 amino acids. Germline values: CDR1 GTSNPN, CDR2 SVGIG (reference sequence).

This clone occurred a few times. The chain combines TRBV7-9 with TRBJ1-4, with D tentatively TRBD1 (6 bases). The CDR3 length is 16 residues. Trimming stripped 5 bases from V and 1 base from J, with 14 bases between. Germline V gene data show CDR1 as SEHNR and CDR2 as FQNEAQ (reference sequence). The DNA for the CDR3 is TGTGCCAGCAGCCAACAGGGTTTTGGAACTAATGAAAAACTGTTTTTT. It specifies CASSQQGFGTNEKLFF.

The V gene is TRBV18, the J gene TRBJ2-7; D is perhaps TRBD1 (6 bases). This CDR3 has 14 amino acids. CDR1 KGHSH and CDR2 LQKENI come from the germline V gene. V was shortened by 4 bases and J by 7 bases, with 17 bases between the two germline ends. The CDR3 spells CASSQETGLGEQYF. CDR3 nucleotide sequence: TGTGCCAGCTCACAGGAGACAGGCCTTGGGGAGCAGTACTTC.

In DNA, the CDR3 is TGTGCCAGCAGCGTGGGCCAGGGGATAGCCTACAATGAGCAGTTCTTC. It encodes CASSVGQGIAYNEQFF. J is TRBJ2-1 and V is TRBV9; possible D gene TRBD1, 6 bases. Per the germline V gene, CDR1 is SGDLS and CDR2 is YYNGEE. The CDR3 totals 16 residues. V lost 2 bases and J lost 2, with 14 bases in between.

The chain recombines TRBV6-5 with TRBJ1-2; tentative D call: TRBD1 (6 bases). Trimming removed 6 bases from V and 5 bases from J, with 19 bases in between. The CDR3 is made up of 15 amino acids. Germline CDR1 reads MNHEY; CDR2 reads SVGAGI. For the CDR3, the DNA is TGTGCCAGCAGGTCGGGGACAACAGTCCTTTATGGCTACACCTTC. As protein: CASRSGTTVLYGYTF.

CDR3 DNA sequence: TGTGCCAGCACCACAGGGAGCCATTCACCCCTCCACTTT. This encodes CASTTGSHSPLHF. The chain uses TRBV6-5 and TRBJ1-6, with D possibly TRBD1 on 6 matching bases. This CDR3 is built from 13 residues. V lost 7 bases and J lost 8, with 12 bases in between. CDR1 and CDR2 from the germline V gene are MNHEY and SVGAGI.

This sequence joins TRBV5-6 and TRBJ2-5, with a weak D call TRBD1 (5 bases). The CDR3 loop spans 13 amino acids. In germline, CDR1 is SGHDT, CDR2 YYEEEE. The germline V and J ends were trimmed by 3 bases and 5 bases, with 11 bases remaining between them. The CDR3 loop reads CASSSQGSETQYF. The CDR3 coding sequence is TGTGCCAGCAGCTCGCAGGGTTCGGAGACCCAGTACTTC.

This chain links TRBV28 with TRBJ1-3; TRBD1 matches 8 bases. There are 17 residues in the CDR3. Germline loops: CDR1 MDHEN, CDR2 SYDVKM. The trim removed 3 bases at V and 0 bases at J, leaving 7 bases unmatched. CDR3 sequence reads: CASSLTGDPSSGNTIYF. CDR3 DNA: TGTGCCAGCAGTTTGACAGGGGATCCCTCCTCTGGAAACACCATATATTTT.

The rearrangement links TRBV7-6 to TRBJ2-1, with D unresolved. The CDR3 contains 14 residues. Trimming took 5 bases from V and 2 from J, leaving 10 bases between them. CDR1 is SGHVS and CDR2 is FNYEAQ in the germline V gene. CDR3 in amino acids: CASSLSVTYNEQFF. The CDR3 DNA reads as TGTGCCAGCAGCCTCTCAGTGACCTACAATGAGCAGTTCTTC. Drawing the rest from reference TRBV7-6 and TRBJ2-1, the complete variable domain is GAGVSQSPRYKVTKRGQDVALRCDPISGHVSLYWYRQALGQGPEFLTYFNYEAQQDKSGLPNDRFSAERPEGSISTLTIQRTEQRDSAMYRCASSLSVTYNEQFFGPGTRLTVL.

This clone showed up just a few times. The chain has TRBV28 and TRBJ1-1; D call uncertain. The CDR3 covers 15 residues. The V end lost 6 bases, the J end lost 2 bases, and 16 bases lay between the germline ends. CDR1 and CDR2 from the germline V gene are MDHEN and SYDVKM. CDR3 amino acids: CASSRLHSPNTEAFF. The CDR3 DNA is TGTGCCAGCAGCCGACTCCACAGTCCAAACACTGAAGCTTTCTTT.

This rearrangement joins TRBV7-2 to TRBJ2-3, with D possibly matching TRBD1 (5 bases). Trimming took 1 base from V and 2 from J, leaving 10 bases between them. Germline V lookup: CDR1 SGHTA, CDR2 FQGNSA. The CDR3 runs 15 residues. CDR3 loop: CASSLEDTSTDTQYF. In nucleotides, the CDR3 is TGTGCCAGCAGCTTAGAGGACACCTCCACAGATACGCAGTATTTT.

The chain combines TRBV5-4 with TRBJ2-5, with 9 bases that match TRBD1. The last part of the DNA fits TRBJ2-7 better; the J call may be wrong. From germline, CDR1 is SGHNT and CDR2 YYREEE (reference sequence). The CDR3 has 16 residues. DNA for the CDR3: TGTGCCAGCAGCTCGGGCCCGGACAGGGGCTCCTACGAGCAGTACTTC. It is translated as CASSSGPDRGSYEQYF.

This clone was found a few times. The V call is TRBV10-3, the J call TRBJ2-7; D assignment may be TRBD1 or TRBD2 (7 bases each). Between the trimmed V and J ends, which lost 8 bases and 0 bases, there was a span of 11 bases. Per germline, CDR1 ENHRY and CDR2 SYGVKD. This CDR3 region has 13 residues. The CDR3 DNA reads as TGTGCCATCCAGGGGGGGGTCTCCTACGAGCAGTACTTC. Translation: CAIQGGVSYEQYF.

This chain links TRBV9 with TRBJ2-1, with TRBD2 matching 9 bases. Trimming took 0 bases from V and 8 from J; bases not matched to a gene: 9. Germline values: CDR1 SGDLS, CDR2 YYNGEE. This CDR3 is 16 amino acids long. This CDR3 reads CASSVGAGLAVDEQFF. The CDR3 DNA follows: TGTGCCAGCAGCGTAGGCGCGGGACTAGCTGTAGATGAGCAGTTCTTC.

The rearrangement joins TRBV5-4 to TRBJ2-5, with D perhaps matching TRBD2 (7 bases). CDR1 and CDR2 (germline): SGHNT, YYREEE (reference sequence). V lost 4 bases to trimming and J lost 5 bases, with 15 bases between them. CDR3 size: 14 residues. The CDR3 spells CASSRGAPAETQYF. The CDR3 nucleotides are TGTGCCAGCAGCCGGGGGGCCCCCGCTGAGACCCAGTACTTC. Full variable domain (remainder filled in from reference TRBV5-4 and TRBJ2-5): ETGVTQSPTHLIKTRGQQVTLRCSSQSGHNTVSWYQQALGQGPQFIFQYYREEENGRGNFPPRFSGLQFPNYSSELNVNALELDDSALYLCASSRGAPAETQYFGPGTRLLVL.